The 2 T cell receptor beta chains below come from one sample, sequenced in a study of tumor-infiltrating lymphocytes in primary liver carcinoma. Blood RNA was derived from unsorted whole blood, and germline DNA was extracted too. A constant-region primer served to make TCR beta cDNA from approximately 490 ng total RNA. Slightly modified ARM-PCR with three nested multiplex PCR rounds yielded TCR beta libraries. Running about 11 cycles apiece, the first two PCR rounds relied on TRBV1-TRBV30 forward primers together with a C-beta reverse primer. TCRdb itself ran the multiplex PCR reads through MiXCR, one entry per CDR3 protein. The table lists more than 150,000 distinct CDR3 sequences, 50% to 75% of them singletons. The sample comprised peripheral blood. These receptors were collected from a man aged 35-49 years with primary liver carcinoma and hepatitis B virus infection.

Details on this clonotype: Because the CDR3 is missing its conserved closing phenylalanine or tryptophan, this is likely a read error. V usage is TRBV6-2 or TRBV6-3 and J usage is TRBJ2-7; possible D gene TRBD1, 5 bases. Germline V lookup: CDR1 MNHEY, CDR2 SVGEGT. The CDR3 length is 12 residues. V lost 8 bases and J 0 bases, leaving 8 bases between the germline ends. CDR3 bases: TGTGCCAGCGCGGACATCTCCTACGAGCAGTACTTA. Its translation: CASADISYEQYL.

As for this clonotype: Given the absence of the conserved phenylalanine or tryptophan at the CDR3 end, a read error is likely. The limits of the CDR3 on the DNA are not certain, so only TCRdb's listed CDR3 is given. V is TRBV11-2 and J is TRBJ2-1; whether TRBD2, the table's D call, matches the DNA was not checked. Both ends counted, the CDR3 spans 14 residues. The germline V gene has CDR1 SGHAT and CDR2 FQNNGV. CDR3 region: CASSSAGPANEQLS.